This T cell receptor (beta chain) was obtained from a study of T cells expressing NK-cell markers. Study background: Seven donors tested HCMV-seropositive and one tested seronegative among the eight sequenced.

After re-calling the 5' RACE reads, TCRdb lists one entry per CDR3 protein, DNA absent. The sample includes about 550,000 distinct CDR3 sequences. This CDR3 is 14 amino acids long. Germline values: CDR1 LGHDT, CDR2 YNNKEL (reference sequence). The sample comprised blood T cells: a sorted CD56 or NKG2C T cell subset, CD4+ or CD8+ T cells, or bulk PBMC T cells (not recorded which). This chain connects TRBV3-1 to TRBJ1-5; no DNA is available, so the TRBD1 call from TCRdb remains unchecked. The sequence derives from a man aged 18 to 29 in good health. The CDR3 loop is CASSRTSSNQPQHF. The variable domain in full, completed from reference TRBV3-1 and TRBJ1-5, reads DTAVSQTPKYLVTQMGNDKSIKCEQNLGHDTMYWYKQDSKKFLKIMFSYNNKELIINETVPNRFSPKSPDKAHLNLHINSLELGDSAVYFCASSRTSSNQPQHFGDGTRLSIL.